The TCR beta chain described here comes from a study of T-cell memory formation after mild COVID-19. Whole-study context: Each donor largely had its own TCR clusters. General study findings and limits: Certain responding clones were present in pre-infection memory, suggesting participation of cross-reactive memory. The SARS-CoV-2 specificity of second-wave clones reaching peak at day 37 remained unverified. The study found balanced CD4/CD8 in clones contracting day 15 to 85 and a CD4+ lean in later expanders.

This clonotype has at least ten counts. Its antigen is unidentified. MiXCR, applied by TCRdb to the 5' RACE reads, yields one record per CDR3 protein. The sample lists approximately 350,000 distinct CDR3 sequences, around 15% occurring once. Trimming pared 5 bases from V and 4 bases from J, leaving 11 bases between. CDR1 is SGHVS and CDR2 is FNYEAQ in the germline V gene. The length of the CDR3 is 13 residues. The TCR comes from a man between 18 and 35 years old who had mild COVID-19 (a few samples of this study predate the infection). Cell type and time point are not known. Sequencing used PBMCs or a T cell subset sorted from them (not recorded which). V usage is TRBV7-6 and J usage is TRBJ1-2; weak D call: TRBD1 (6 bases). For the CDR3, the DNA is TGTGCCAGCAGCGAGGGGGGTCTCTATGGCTACACCTTC. This sequence encodes CASSEGGLYGYTF.